The next 21 T cell receptor beta chains were all read from a single sample in a study of T cell responses to AZD1222 COVID-19 vaccine. Assay: immunoSEQ multiplex PCR; the TCRdb copy retains only in-frame clones and omits some. Of around 84,000 clones listed, 70% to 90% were seen once; the top ten hold roughly 10%. The sequencing used peripheral blood, collected 28 days after the second AZD1222 dose. The receptors come from an adult who received the AZD1222 COVID-19 vaccine.

The chain couples TRBV4-2 to TRBJ1-2; D gene unclear. This CDR3 region has 14 residues. Trimming cost V 1 base and J 0 bases, with 6 bases left between them. Germline V gene sequence: CDR1 LGHNA, CDR2 YNFKEQ. In DNA, the CDR3 is TGTGCCAGCAGCCAAGGAATCCCTAACTATGGCTACACCTTC. Translating it yields CASSQGIPNYGYTF.

This chain uses TRBV30 with TRBJ1-6; TRBD1 matches at 8 bases. V shed 5 bases and J 10 bases; nucleotides not matched to a gene: 13. The CDR3 sequence is 15 residues long. CDR1 is GTSNPN and CDR2 is SVGIG in the germline V gene (reference sequence). CDR3 DNA: TGTGCCTGGGGCCCTGGACAGGGAAGAATCTCACCCCTCCACTTT. This codes for CAWGPGQGRISPLHF.

V is TRBV6-5 and J is TRBJ1-2; D is unresolved. V was clipped by 0 bases and J by 8 bases, with 7 bases between them. CDR1 MNHEY and CDR2 SVGAGI come from the germline V gene. The CDR3 runs 12 residues. DNA for the CDR3: TGTGCCAGCAGTTACTCGATGGGGGGCTACACCTTC. Its translation is CASSYSMGGYTF.

The V call is TRBV5-1, the J call TRBJ2-3; 9 nucleotides line up with TRBD2. This CDR3 has 16 residues. Germline CDR1 SGHRS, CDR2 YFSETQ. Trimming cost V 2 bases and J 0 bases; bases outside gene matches: 4. The CDR3 spells CASSFSGGASTDTQYF. The DNA of the CDR3 is TGCGCCAGCAGCTTTAGCGGGGGCGCAAGCACAGATACGCAGTATTTT.

DNA for the CDR3: TGTGCCAGCAGTTTATCCGTACATCAGCCCCAGCATTTT. Protein sequence: CASSLSVHQPQHF. This sequence joins TRBV12-3 or TRBV12-4 and TRBJ1-5; D not certain. This CDR3 is built from 13 residues. V was cut by 2 bases and J by 5 bases, with 7 bases left in between.

This clone was observed a single time. V gene TRBV19 combines with J gene TRBJ2-5, with a weak D call TRBD1 (6 bases). Germline loops: CDR1 LNHDA, CDR2 SQIVND (reference sequence). V was cut by 4 bases and J by 4 bases, with 19 bases left in between. CDR3 length: 16 residues. As DNA, the CDR3 is TGTGCCAGTAGTACAACACAGGGACCCAAGCCAGAGACCCAGTACTTC. Translation: CASSTTQGPKPETQYF.

V usage is TRBV7-8 and J usage is TRBJ1-1; D may be TRBD1 (5 bases). The CDR3 runs to 14 residues. Trimming stripped 5 bases from V and 1 base from J, with 11 bases between. Germline CDR1 reads SGHVS; CDR2 reads FQNEAQ. The CDR3 protein is CASSPVRGNTEAFF. CDR3 DNA: TGTGCCAGCAGCCCCGTAAGGGGGAACACTGAAGCTTTCTTT.

This chain uses TRBV7-9 with TRBJ1-1; no firm D call. V lost 5 bases and J lost 3, with 16 bases in between. Germline V CDR1 and CDR2: SEHNR, FQNEAQ (reference sequence). There are 15 residues in the CDR3. For the CDR3, the DNA is TGTGCCAGCAGCCTACTGGATGAGGGCCACACTGAAGCTTTCTTT. This gives the protein CASSLLDEGHTEAFF.

CDR3 loop: CASSQVGGGPYSNQPQHF. CDR3 nucleotide sequence: TGCGCCAGCAGCCAAGTTGGGGGGGGGCCCTATAGCAATCAGCCCCAGCATTTT. The J gene is TRBJ1-5, the V gene TRBV4-1, with D possibly TRBD1 on 6 matching bases. The CDR3 extends over 18 amino acids. The V gene's germline CDR1 is MGHRA and CDR2 YSYEKL. Trimming took off 1 base at V and 0 bases at J, with 16 bases between the two ends.

The chain has TRBV7-8 and TRBJ1-3, with no clear D. The CDR3 has 14 residues. Germline lookup yields CDR1 SGHVS and CDR2 FQNEAQ. The V end lost 1 base, the J end lost 5 bases, and 9 bases lay between the germline ends. CDR3 coding DNA: TGTGCCAGCAGCTTAGTGGGTACTCGAAACACCATATATTTT. As protein: CASSLVGTRNTIYF.

The rearrangement joins TRBV3-1 (or the pseudogene TRBV3-2) to TRBJ2-7, with D hard to call. The V gene's germline CDR1 is LGHDT and CDR2 YNNKEL (reference sequence). Trimming stripped 6 bases from V and 0 bases from J, with 9 bases between. There are 13 residues in the CDR3. In DNA form, the CDR3 reads TGTGCCAGCAGTTGGAGTCCCTCCTACGAGCAGTACTTC. It specifies CASSWSPSYEQYF.

The CDR3 loop is CASRPTGTGLDEQYF. The CDR3 DNA is TGTGCCAGCAGGCCTACCGGGACAGGGCTCGACGAGCAGTACTTC. The chain carries TRBV7-6 and TRBJ2-7, with 9 bases lining up with TRBD1. V lost 6 bases to trimming and J lost 5 bases; unmatched junction nucleotides: 11. The CDR3 runs to 15 residues. Germline CDR1 SGHVS, CDR2 FNYEAQ.

The V gene is TRBV2, the J gene TRBJ1-2; 9 positions agree with TRBD1. Losses at the gene ends were 8 bases for V and 2 bases for J; bases not matched to a gene: 9. The germline CDR1 and CDR2 sequences are SNHLY and FYNNEI. The CDR3 length is 15 residues. The CDR3 DNA sequence: TGTGCCAGCCAGGCTCGGACAGGGGAAAACTATGGCTACACCTTC. Encoded protein: CASQARTGENYGYTF.

J is TRBJ2-7 and V is TRBV6-5, with 8 bases lining up with TRBD2. V dropped 6 bases and J dropped 4; count of bases not matched to a gene: 5. Germline V gives CDR1 MNHEY, CDR2 SVGAGI. CDR3 length: 13 amino acids. As DNA, the CDR3 is TGTGCCAGCAGATTCGGGAGGGCTTACGAGCAGTACTTC. Its translation: CASRFGRAYEQYF.

The rearrangement joins TRBV28 to TRBJ1-4, with D unclear. From germline, CDR1 is MDHEN and CDR2 SYDVKM. V was clipped by 6 bases and J by 6 bases, with 23 bases between them. CDR3 length equals 17 residues. Here the CDR3 DNA reads TGTGCCAGCAGCCCCTACCCCTGGGTAGAAGACGATGAAAAACTGTTTTTT. Protein product: CASSPYPWVEDDEKLFF.

This chain joins TRBV12-3 or TRBV12-4 and TRBJ1-2, with D possibly TRBD1 on 6 matching bases. V was cut by 7 bases and J by 8 bases, with 14 bases left in between. This CDR3 has 12 amino acids. CDR3 amino acids: CASTSRGRGYTF. The CDR3 nucleotides are TGTGCCAGCACCAGCAGGGGCCGGGGCTACACCTTC.

This clone appeared a few times. The chain has TRBV11-2 and TRBJ2-1, with unresolved D. With 3 bases removed from V and 5 bases from J, the gap between germline ends came to 14 bases. This CDR3 has 15 amino acids. Germline values: CDR1 SGHAT, CDR2 FQNNGV. For the CDR3, the DNA is TGTGCCAGCAGCTTCGGTGATTATGGGGACAATGAGCAGTTCTTC. As protein: CASSFGDYGDNEQFF.

In the case of this clone: The sample contains more than one DNA sequence encoding this CDR3. V gene TRBV5-6 combines with J gene TRBJ1-2, with D hard to call. The CDR3 runs to 14 residues. CDR1 and CDR2 from the germline V gene are SGHDT and YYEEEE. V gave up 0 bases and J gave up 2 bases, with 8 bases separating them. The CDR3 protein is CASSLVQENYGYTF. CDR3 in DNA: TGTGCCAGCAGCTTGGTCCAGGAAAACTATGGCTACACCTTC.

The rearrangement joins TRBV5-4 to TRBJ1-2, with 9 bases that match TRBD1. The CDR3 runs to 15 residues. Trimming took 0 bases from V and 6 from J; bases not matched to a gene: 6. CDR1 is SGHNT, CDR2 YYREEE, per germline (reference sequence). CDR3 loop: CASSLGTGAYHGYTF. CDR3 bases: TGTGCCAGCAGCTTGGGGACAGGGGCCTATCATGGCTACACCTTC.

The chain is built from TRBV5-5 and TRBJ1-4; a weak D match, TRBD1 (5 bases). Trimming removed 0 bases from V and 7 bases from J, with 13 bases in between. Germline CDR1 and CDR2: SGHKS and YYEKEE (reference sequence). The CDR3 covers 15 residues. CDR3 sequence: CASSLVQGTGEKLFF. The CDR3 bases are TGTGCCAGCAGCTTGGTTCAGGGAACGGGTGAAAAACTGTTTTTT.

This clone came up once. The chain couples TRBV11-3 to TRBJ1-1, with D perhaps matching TRBD1 (6 bases). The germline V gene has CDR1 SGHNT and CDR2 YENEEA. The CDR3 totals 14 residues. Trimming left V 1 base short and J 1 base short, with 7 bases between. The CDR3: CASSLGTANTEAFF. As DNA, the CDR3 is TGTGCCAGCAGCTTAGGGACAGCGAACACTGAAGCTTTCTTT.